This TCR beta chain was observed in a study of beta chain features in type 1 diabetes. Of the isolated RNA, all was reverse transcribed, and so the sequenced material was expressed TCRB transcripts. Sequenced by immunoSEQ multiplex PCR; TCRdb stores in-frame clones only, minus some. The sample has 300,000 or so clones; around 8% are singletons. CDR3 length: 16 amino acids. Germline CDR1 is SEHNR and CDR2 is FQNEAQ (reference sequence). J lost 4 bases, V lost 5 bases, and 7 bases had no gene match. The source is a woman aged 18-29 years in good health. The material sequenced was central memory CD4+ T cells from blood. The chain couples TRBV7-9 to TRBJ2-1, with 11 bases fitting TRBD1. CDR3 in DNA: TGTGCCAGCAGCCCAGGACAGGGGGCCAAATACAATGAGCAGTTCTTC. Protein: CASSPGQGAKYNEQFF.